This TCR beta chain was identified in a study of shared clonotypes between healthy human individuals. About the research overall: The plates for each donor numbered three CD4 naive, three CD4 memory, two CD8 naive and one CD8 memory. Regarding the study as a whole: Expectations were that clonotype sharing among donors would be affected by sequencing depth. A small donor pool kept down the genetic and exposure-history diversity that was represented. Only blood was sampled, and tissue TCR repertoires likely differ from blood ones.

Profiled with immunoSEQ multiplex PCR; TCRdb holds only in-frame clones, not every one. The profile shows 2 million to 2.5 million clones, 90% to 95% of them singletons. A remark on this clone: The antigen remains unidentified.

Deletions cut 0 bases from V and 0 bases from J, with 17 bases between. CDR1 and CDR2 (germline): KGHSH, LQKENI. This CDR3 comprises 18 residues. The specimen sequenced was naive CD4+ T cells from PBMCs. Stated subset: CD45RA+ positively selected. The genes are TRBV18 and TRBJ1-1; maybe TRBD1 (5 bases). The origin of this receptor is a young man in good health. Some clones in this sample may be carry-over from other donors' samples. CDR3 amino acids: CASSPPGARVGLNTEAFF. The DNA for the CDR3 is TGTGCCAGCTCACCACCGGGCGCCAGGGTGGGACTGAACACTGAAGCTTTCTTT.